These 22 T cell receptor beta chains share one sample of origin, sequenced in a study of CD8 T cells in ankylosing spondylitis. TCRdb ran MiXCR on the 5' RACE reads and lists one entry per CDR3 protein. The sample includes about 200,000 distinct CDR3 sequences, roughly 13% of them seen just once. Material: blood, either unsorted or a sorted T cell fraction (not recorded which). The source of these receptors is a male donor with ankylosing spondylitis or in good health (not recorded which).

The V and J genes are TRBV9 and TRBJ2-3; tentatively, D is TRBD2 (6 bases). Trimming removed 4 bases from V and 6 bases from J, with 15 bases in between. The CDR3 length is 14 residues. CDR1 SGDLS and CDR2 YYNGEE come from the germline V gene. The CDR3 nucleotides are TGTGCCAGCAGCCCGGGGACTCCCCTGGATACGCAGTATTTT. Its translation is CASSPGTPLDTQYF.

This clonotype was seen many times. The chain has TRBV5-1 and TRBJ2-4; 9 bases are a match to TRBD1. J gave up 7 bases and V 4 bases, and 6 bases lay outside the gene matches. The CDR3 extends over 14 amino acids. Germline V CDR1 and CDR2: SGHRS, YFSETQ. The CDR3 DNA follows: TGCGCCAGCAGCGGTGGACAGGGGTCGAACATTCAGTACTTC. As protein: CASSGGQGSNIQYF.

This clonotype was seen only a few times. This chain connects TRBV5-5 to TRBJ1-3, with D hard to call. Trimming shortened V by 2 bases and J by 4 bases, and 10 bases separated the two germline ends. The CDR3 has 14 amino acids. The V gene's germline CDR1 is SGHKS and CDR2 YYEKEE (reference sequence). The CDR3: CASSFRVPGNTIYF. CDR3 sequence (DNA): TGTGCCAGCAGCTTCCGGGTCCCAGGAAACACCATATATTTT.

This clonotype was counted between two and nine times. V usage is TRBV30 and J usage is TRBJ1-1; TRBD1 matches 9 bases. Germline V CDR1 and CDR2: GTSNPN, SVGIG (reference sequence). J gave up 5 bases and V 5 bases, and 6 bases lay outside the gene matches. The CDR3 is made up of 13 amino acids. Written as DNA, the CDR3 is TGTGCCTGGGGACAGGGGACTGGGACTGAAGCTTTCTTT. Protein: CAWGQGTGTEAFF.

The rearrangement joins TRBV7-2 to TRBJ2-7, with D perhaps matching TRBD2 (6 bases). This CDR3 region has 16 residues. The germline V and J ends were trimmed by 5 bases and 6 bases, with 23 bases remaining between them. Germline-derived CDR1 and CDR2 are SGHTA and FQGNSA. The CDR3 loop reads CASSLGEAVDPGEQYF. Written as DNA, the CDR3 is TGTGCCAGCAGCCTTGGGGAGGCGGTTGATCCGGGCGAGCAGTACTTC.

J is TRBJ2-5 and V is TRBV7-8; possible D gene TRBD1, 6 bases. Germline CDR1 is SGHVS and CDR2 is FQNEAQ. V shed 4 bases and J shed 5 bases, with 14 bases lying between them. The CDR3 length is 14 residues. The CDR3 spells CASSSTGQPETQYF. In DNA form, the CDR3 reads TGTGCCAGCAGCTCGACCGGACAGCCGGAGACCCAGTACTTC.

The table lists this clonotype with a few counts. The CDR3 spells CASSPRTSGGLDDTQYF. CDR3 coding DNA: TGTGCCAGCAGCCCTCGGACTAGCGGGGGGCTCGACGATACGCAGTATTTT. The chain employs TRBV4-2 and TRBJ2-3; TRBD2 aligns across 14 bases. CDR3 size: 17 residues. The J segment lost 6 bases and the V segment lost 4 bases, leaving 9 bases of the junction unmatched. CDR1 is LGHNA, CDR2 YNFKEQ, per germline.

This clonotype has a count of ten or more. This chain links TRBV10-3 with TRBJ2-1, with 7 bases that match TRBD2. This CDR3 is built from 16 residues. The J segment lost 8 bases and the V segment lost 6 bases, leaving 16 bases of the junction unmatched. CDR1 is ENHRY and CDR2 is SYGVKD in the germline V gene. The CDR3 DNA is TGTGCCATCAGCGACTGGTCGGGAGGTAGCTCCGATGAGCAGTTCTTC. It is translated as CAISDWSGGSSDEQFF.

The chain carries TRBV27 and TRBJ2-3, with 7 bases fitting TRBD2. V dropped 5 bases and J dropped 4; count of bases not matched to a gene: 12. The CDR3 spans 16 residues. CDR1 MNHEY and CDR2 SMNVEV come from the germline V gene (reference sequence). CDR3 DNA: TGTGCCAGCAGTGCCCGGAATAGCGGGTTCCCAGATACGCAGTATTTT. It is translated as CASSARNSGFPDTQYF.

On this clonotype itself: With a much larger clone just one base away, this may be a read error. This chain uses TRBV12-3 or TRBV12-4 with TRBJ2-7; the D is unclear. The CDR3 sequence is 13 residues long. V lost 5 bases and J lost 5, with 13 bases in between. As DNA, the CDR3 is TGTGCCAGCAGTCCCACGGAGACCCACGAGCAGTACTTC. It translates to CASSPTETHEQYF.

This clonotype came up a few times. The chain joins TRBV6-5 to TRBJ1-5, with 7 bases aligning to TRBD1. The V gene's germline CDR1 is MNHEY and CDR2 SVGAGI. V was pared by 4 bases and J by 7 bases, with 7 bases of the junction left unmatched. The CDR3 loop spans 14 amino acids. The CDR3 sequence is CASSSRTGEQPQHF. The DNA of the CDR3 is TGTGCCAGCAGTTCCAGGACAGGCGAGCAGCCCCAGCATTTT.

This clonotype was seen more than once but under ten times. The CDR3 nucleotides read TGTGCCAGCAGCCCAAGGACTAGCGGCTACAGCACAGATACGCAGTATTTT. Residues: CASSPRTSGYSTDTQYF. V usage is TRBV7-9 and J usage is TRBJ2-3, with 10 bases lining up with TRBD2. With V trimmed by 5 bases and J by 0 bases, 8 bases remained unmatched. Per germline, CDR1 SEHNR and CDR2 FQNEAQ (reference sequence). The CDR3 is made up of 17 amino acids.

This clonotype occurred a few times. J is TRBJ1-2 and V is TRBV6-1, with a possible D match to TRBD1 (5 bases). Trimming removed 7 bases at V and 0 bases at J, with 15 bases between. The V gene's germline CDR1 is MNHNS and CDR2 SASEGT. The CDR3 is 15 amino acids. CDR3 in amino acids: CASTKRDRANYGYTF. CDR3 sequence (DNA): TGTGCCAGCACGAAACGGGACCGAGCTAACTATGGCTACACCTTC.

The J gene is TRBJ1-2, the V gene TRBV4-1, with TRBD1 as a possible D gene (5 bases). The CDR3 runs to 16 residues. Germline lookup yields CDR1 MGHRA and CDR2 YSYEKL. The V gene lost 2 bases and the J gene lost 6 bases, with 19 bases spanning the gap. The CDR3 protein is CASSQPPGLVRNGYTF. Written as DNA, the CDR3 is TGCGCCAGCAGCCAACCACCGGGACTAGTAAGGAATGGCTACACCTTC.

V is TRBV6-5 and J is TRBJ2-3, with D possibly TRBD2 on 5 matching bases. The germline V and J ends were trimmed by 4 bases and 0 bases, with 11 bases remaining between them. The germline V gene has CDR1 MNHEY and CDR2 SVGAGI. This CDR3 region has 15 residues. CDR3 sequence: CASSSIAPSTDTQYF. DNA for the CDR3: TGTGCCAGCAGTTCCATAGCGCCTAGCACAGATACGCAGTATTTT.

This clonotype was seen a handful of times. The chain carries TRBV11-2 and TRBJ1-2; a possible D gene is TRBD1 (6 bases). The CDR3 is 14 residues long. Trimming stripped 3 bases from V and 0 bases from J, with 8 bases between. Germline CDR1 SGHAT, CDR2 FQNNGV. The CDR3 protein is CASSFRGANYGYTF. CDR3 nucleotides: TGTGCCAGCAGCTTCAGGGGAGCTAACTATGGCTACACCTTC.

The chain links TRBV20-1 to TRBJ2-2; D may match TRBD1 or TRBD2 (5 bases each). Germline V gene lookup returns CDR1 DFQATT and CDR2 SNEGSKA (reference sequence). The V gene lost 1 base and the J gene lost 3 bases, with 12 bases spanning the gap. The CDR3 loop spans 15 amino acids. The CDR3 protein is CSARAPGTDTGELFF. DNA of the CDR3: TGCAGTGCTAGAGCCCCCGGGACGGACACCGGGGAGCTGTTTTTT.

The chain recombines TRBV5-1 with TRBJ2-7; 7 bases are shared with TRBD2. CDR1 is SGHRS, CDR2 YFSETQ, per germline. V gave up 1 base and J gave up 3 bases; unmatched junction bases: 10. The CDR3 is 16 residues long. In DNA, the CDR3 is TGCGCCAGCAGCTTGTTTTCGGGAGGCGGCTACTACGAGCAGTACTTC. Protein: CASSLFSGGGYYEQYF.

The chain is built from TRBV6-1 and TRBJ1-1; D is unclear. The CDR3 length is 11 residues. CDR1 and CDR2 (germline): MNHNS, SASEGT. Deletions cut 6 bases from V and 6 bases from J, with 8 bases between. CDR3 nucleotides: TGTGCCAGCAGACTGGACGCTGAAGCTTTCTTT. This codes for CASRLDAEAFF.

In DNA, the CDR3 is TGCAGCGTTCACCACCCGGGCAGGGGATCCATCCAAGAGACCCAGTACTTC. Its translation: CSVHHPGRGSIQETQYF. The chain recombines TRBV29-1 with TRBJ2-5, with D tentatively TRBD1 (6 bases). Germline CDR1 is SQVTM and CDR2 is ANQGSEA. This CDR3 has 17 amino acids. The V and J ends lost 5 bases and 1 base respectively, with 23 bases between them.

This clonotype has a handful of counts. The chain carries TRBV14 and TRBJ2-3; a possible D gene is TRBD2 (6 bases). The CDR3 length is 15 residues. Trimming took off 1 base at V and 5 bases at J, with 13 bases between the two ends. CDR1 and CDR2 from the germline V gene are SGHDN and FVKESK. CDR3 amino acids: CASSQGDFGIDTQYF. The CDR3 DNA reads TGTGCCAGCAGCCAAGGGGACTTCGGAATAGATACGCAGTATTTT.

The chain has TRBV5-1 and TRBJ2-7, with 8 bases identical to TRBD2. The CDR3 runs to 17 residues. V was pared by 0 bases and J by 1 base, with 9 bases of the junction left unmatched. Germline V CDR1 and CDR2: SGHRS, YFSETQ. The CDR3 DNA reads TGCGCCAGCAGCTTGGACTCCACTAGCGGCGGATCCTACGAGCAGTACTTC. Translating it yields CASSLDSTSGGSYEQYF.